The rows below give T cell receptor beta chains drawn from one sample of a study of shared clonotypes between healthy human individuals. TCRdb's copy holds only in-frame clones and misses some; the assay was immunoSEQ multiplex PCR. The sample lists about 2.3 million clones, 85% to 95% occurring once. Sequenced input: naive CD4+ T cells from PBMCs. The receptors were sampled from a young man in good health. Some clones in this sample may be carry-over from other donors' samples. The conserved cysteine and the conserved F or W are not part of the CDR3 here. A D gene is named only where the DNA matches it firmly. Size tells how often a clone was seen (once, few, many) or the class of an expanded clone, and some rows leave it out.

j_call d_call v_call clone_size cdr3_aa
NA NA TRBV28 NA ARILVPYEQY
TRBJ1-1 TRBD1 TRBV6-6 NA ASRPTGVSNTEAF
TRBJ2-1 TRBD2 TRBV18 NA ASSPFTQGLASNEQF
TRBJ2-2 NA TRBV5-1 NA ASSPREGAGELF
TRBJ2-7 NA TRBV19 NA ASSLGPGDYEQY
TRBJ1-2 NA TRBV6-1 NA ASSPSLINYGYT
TRBJ1-4 TRBD1 TRBV6-1 NA ASRGDSRGEKLF
TRBJ2-6 NA TRBV5-4 NA ASSARRDSWSSGANVLT
TRBJ1-2 NA TRBV5-4 NA ASGASGNGYT
TRBJ1-2 TRBD1 TRBV4-2 NA ASSLTGDYGYT
TRBJ1-2 NA TRBV18 NA ASSPLAGATSNYGYT
TRBJ1-2 NA TRBV5-1 NA ASSFGRGANYGYT
TRBJ2-7 TRBD2 TRBV28 NA ASRGGASGDYEQY
TRBJ2-2 TRBD2 TRBV27 NA ASSFPGTSSTGELF
TRBJ1-1 NA TRBV5-1 NA ASSAQGGQNTEAF
TRBJ1-2 NA TRBV30 few AWSPILSGGGYT
TRBJ1-3 NA TRBV6-4 NA ASRDPGLGNTIY
TRBJ2-3 TRBD2 TRBV28 NA ASSFGGLAGGAQY
TRBJ2-7 NA TRBV7-2 NA ASSLAGDSYEQY
TRBJ2-2 TRBD1 TRBV7-9 NA ASSLVTGANTGELF
TRBJ2-5 NA TRBV15 NA ATSSREQETQY
TRBJ1-3 NA TRBV28 NA ASSSSVGSGNTIY
TRBJ1-4 NA TRBV6-1 NA ASSVLRIPSNEKLF
TRBJ1-1 TRBD1 TRBV18 NA ASSLNTRQGNTEAF
TRBJ1-4 NA TRBV6-5 NA ASSYGGGGKLF
TRBJ1-2 NA TRBV9 NA ASSVASGGYT
TRBJ1-4 TRBD1 TRBV19 NA ASKAGQGLDLGEKLF
TRBJ1-2 NA TRBV18 NA ASSRDNREVYGYT
TRBJ2-4 NA TRBV20-1 NA SAVLTGIQY
TRBJ1-2 NA TRBV2 NA ASSEGLYGYT
TRBJ2-5 NA TRBV5-4 NA ASSLASRGQETQY
TRBJ2-1 NA TRBV7-2 once ASSFRGSSYNEQF
TRBJ1-2 NA TRBV18 NA ASSPGKSYGYT
TRBJ1-1 NA TRBV7-6 NA ASSPSRTANTEAF
TRBJ2-1 NA TRBV7-8 NA ASSFGAQGNEQF
TRBJ2-1 TRBD2 TRBV4-3 NA ASSPLSGRKNNEQF
TRBJ1-5 NA TRBV7-2 NA ASSLDPNSNQPQH
TRBJ2-1 NA TRBV11-3 NA ASSLTSNEQF
TRBJ2-7 NA TRBV15 NA ATGDGSLSSYEQY
TRBJ1-2 NA TRBV15 NA ATSRDTSGGYT
TRBJ1-1 TRBD1 TRBV5-1 NA ASSLQTGSTEAF
TRBJ2-7 NA TRBV6-5 NA ASRLDRIAYEQY
TRBJ1-4 NA TRBV6-6 NA ASSYQGPAVEKLF
TRBJ1-1 TRBD1 TRBV30 NA AWSNPGGAAF
TRBJ2-7 TRBD2 TRBV7-9 few ASSLVSSGKDEQY
TRBJ1-4 NA TRBV28 NA ASRRGDTNEKLF
TRBJ2-3 NA TRBV6-1 NA ASSVPSTDTQY
TRBJ2-1 NA TRBV5-1 NA ASTPGQSYNEQF